Reported below is one TCR beta chain. Its antigen remains undetermined. Sequencing relied on a NextSeq 550. The Human TCR Profiling Kit (MiLaboratory) was used to make UMI-labeled 5' RACE TRB cDNA libraries. The full amount of extracted RNA was used for cDNA synthesis, and the full amount of resulting cDNA was used for PCR amplification. The libraries were made side by side, with each library going through the same number of PCR cycles. The authors' analysis ran thus. With a requirement of at least two reads per UMI, MIGEC and MiXCR extracted about 50,000 +/- 10,000 unique UMI-labeled TRB cDNA molecules per library. On average, about 40,000 +/- 10,000 functional in-frame TRB CDR3 nucleotide clonotypes lacking stop codons were found per library. After downsampling to 5000 UMI-labeled TRB molecules per sample, diversity metrics such as normalized Shannon-Wiener and Chao1 were calculated in VDJtools. VDJtools was used to calculate clonotype-size-weighted physicochemical properties of the central five CDR3 residues, namely interaction energy, strength, volume and Kidera factor 4. TCRdb reanalyzed the reads, keeping one entry per CDR3 protein sequence and omitting DNA. V and J calls and clone size were set by TCRdb, not the authors. The table of this sample itemizes tens of thousands of distinct CDR3 sequences. About 0.62% of the sample belongs to the ten largest clones.

This specimen belongs to a study of CXCR3-negative and CXCR3-positive naive CD8 T cells (dated 2019 in TCRdb). As for the study more broadly: In total, 110 million to 150 million TRB reads were obtained, corresponding to roughly 1.5 +/- 0.3 million reads per library. The diversity and physicochemical repertoire analyses included about a dozen donors pooled from two independent experiments. TRBV-TRBJ cluster analysis included naive subsets from roughly 5 donors and memory cells from 3 donors.

The investigation overall reported the following: Similar TRBV-TRBJ usage was shown by naive CXCR3-negative and CXCR3-positive cells from the same donor, whereas distinct patterns were shown by memory cells. Because CXCR3 expression was partially decreased after cryopreservation, freshly isolated PBMCs were used for most assays. TRB CDR3s from CXCR3-positive naive cells showed higher hydrophobicity (lower Kidera factor 4), lower energy, and higher strength and volume indices than CXCR3-negative naive cells. Because surface CD5, which is linked to self-reactivity in mice, was comparable between the naive subsets, TCR interaction strength was also inferred from TRB CDR3 physicochemical properties. Both naive subsets had comparably high repertoire diversity, while memory CD8+ T cells had much lower repertoire diversity.

Each CD8+ T cell subset was flow-sorted in triplicate, with some 300,000 cells per subset placed directly into RLT lysis buffer. To keep memory contaminants out, a stringent definition of naive CD8+ T cells was applied: CD45RO-CCR7+CD27+CD95-. Standard density gradient centrifugation was used to isolate peripheral blood mononuclear cells from buffy coats. Naive CXCR3-negative and CXCR3-positive CD8+ T cells were flow-sorted using a FACSAria III. An RNeasy Mini Kit was used to extract total RNA from the sorted cells. The receptor's source is a human donor in good health. Some clones in this sample may be carry-over from other donors' samples. Sequencing was carried out using naive CXCR3+ CD8+ T cells from blood. The sample's cell subset or site label is to be understood as: CD45RO-CCR7+CD27+CD95- naive CD8+ T cells expressing CXCR3 (TNR3+).

The CDR3 has the sequence CASSLLADEQYF. The chain is made from TRBV12-3 or TRBV12-4 and TRBJ2-7; the TRBD2 assignment by TCRdb is unverifiable without DNA. From its cysteine to its phenylalanine, the CDR3 spans 12 amino acids. No DNA is given.